One sample yielded the 18 T cell receptor beta chains listed below, sequenced in a study of blood T cell repertoires in COVID-19 (dated by TCRdb to 2019 to 2021). Library construction relied on the immunoSEQ multiplex PCR assay. The clones in this table, taken by TCRdb from immuneACCESS, are in-frame only. Not every clone is retained; where verified, under half of the shortfall comes from an unresolved V gene, and the cause of the rest is unknown. In all, the sample holds 120,000 to 150,000 clones, and 80% to 90% of those were seen once. Around 8.3% of the sample is held by the ten biggest clonotypes. The source material was peripheral blood. The source is a woman in her forties or fifties with active or convalescent COVID-19.

The rearrangement links TRBV19 to TRBJ1-2; D call uncertain. Between the trimmed V and J ends, which lost 9 bases and 2 bases, there was a span of 13 bases. This CDR3 comprises 13 residues. The germline V gene has CDR1 LNHDA and CDR2 SQIVND (reference sequence). This CDR3 reads CASQKVGNYGYTF. The CDR3 coding sequence is TGTGCCAGCCAAAAGGTCGGGAACTATGGCTACACCTTC.

The chain couples TRBV30 to TRBJ1-1, with 9 bases aligning to TRBD1. The CDR3 runs 13 residues. V lost 1 base, J lost 7 bases, and 4 bases stayed unmatched. From germline, CDR1 is GTSNPN and CDR2 SVGIG (reference sequence). The CDR3 region is CAWSGTGDDEAFF. For the CDR3, the DNA is TGTGCCTGGAGTGGGACAGGGGACGATGAAGCTTTCTTT.

The chain is built from TRBV6-2 or TRBV6-3 and TRBJ1-5, with TRBD1 matching 8 bases. This CDR3 region has 16 residues. The trim removed 0 bases at V and 5 bases at J, leaving 6 bases unmatched. Germline V gene data show CDR1 as MNHEY and CDR2 as SVGEGT. The CDR3 nucleotides are TGTGCCAGCAGTTACTCGAGGAACAGGGGGGATCAGCCCCAGCATTTT. Protein: CASSYSRNRGDQPQHF.

The J gene is TRBJ2-1, the V gene TRBV3-1 (or the pseudogene TRBV3-2); 8 nucleotides agree with TRBD1. CDR3 length: 16 residues. The germline V gene encodes CDR1 LGHDT and CDR2 YNNKEL (reference sequence). V shed 0 bases, J shed 6 bases, and the junction held 7 bases outside the gene matches. CDR3 sequence (DNA): TGTGCCAGCAGCCAAGATAGGGACAGGTTACTCAATGAGCAGTTCTTC. Translation gives CASSQDRDRLLNEQFF.

The chain is built from TRBV4-3 and TRBJ1-6; D unclear. CDR3 size: 15 residues. V was clipped by 0 bases and J by 6 bases, with 9 bases between them. Germline values: CDR1 LGHNA, CDR2 YSLEER. In DNA, the CDR3 is TGCGCCAGCAGCCAAGATAATTACGGTAATTCACCCCTCCACTTT. This gives the protein CASSQDNYGNSPLHF.

J is TRBJ1-5 and V is TRBV30, with D perhaps matching TRBD1 (5 bases). Germline values: CDR1 GTSNPN, CDR2 SVGIG (reference sequence). V lost 2 bases to trimming and J lost 8 bases, with 13 bases between them. CDR3 length: 13 residues. As DNA, the CDR3 is TGTGCCTGGAGTCGGGGGGGGAATGAGCCCCAGCATTTT. It is translated as CAWSRGGNEPQHF.

This sequence joins TRBV2 and TRBJ2-7, with D possibly being TRBD1 (5 bases). CDR1 SNHLY and CDR2 FYNNEI come from the germline V gene. Trimming stripped 1 base from V and 0 bases from J, with 10 bases between. CDR3 length equals 15 residues. CDR3 residues: CASSEGGGISYEQYF. The CDR3 nucleotides read TGTGCCAGCAGTGAAGGGGGCGGAATCTCCTACGAGCAGTACTTC. Using reference TRBV2 and TRBJ2-7 for the parts outside the CDR3, the full variable domain is EPEVTQTPSHQVTQMGQEVILRCVPISNHLYFYWYRQILGQKVEFLVSFYNNEISEKSEIFDDQFSVERPDGSNFTLKIRSTKLEDSAMYFCASSEGGGISYEQYFGPGTRLTVT.

The genes are TRBV6-1 and TRBJ1-2; D not certain. The CDR3 extends over 14 amino acids. Germline assignment: CDR1 MNHNS and CDR2 SASEGT. The V end was cut by 3 bases, the J end by 4 bases, with 12 bases between. CDR3 loop: CASSDVKAGYGYTF. CDR3 sequence (DNA): TGTGCCAGCAGTGACGTCAAGGCGGGCTATGGCTACACCTTC.

The V call is TRBV4-3, the J call TRBJ2-3, with D perhaps TRBD2 (7 bases). The CDR3 runs 14 residues. The V end lost 2 bases, the J end lost 6 bases, and 12 bases lay between the germline ends. The germline CDR1 and CDR2 sequences are LGHNA and YSLEER. DNA of the CDR3: TGCGCCAGCAGCCAATTTCGGGGGGCCGATACGCAGTATTTT. Protein product: CASSQFRGADTQYF.

V gene TRBV7-9 combines with J gene TRBJ1-6, with 12 positions matching TRBD1. The germline CDR1 and CDR2 sequences are SEHNR and FQNEAQ (reference sequence). This CDR3 region has 17 residues. The junction had 7 bases not matched to a gene; V was cut back by 1 base and J by 9 bases. CDR3 DNA sequence: TGTGCCAGCAGCTTAGGGGGACAGGGGGCCCAACTTTCACCCCTCCACTTT. Protein sequence: CASSLGGQGAQLSPLHF.

The chain carries TRBV27 and TRBJ2-1; TRBD2 agrees at 8 bases. V gave up 6 bases and J gave up 1 base; unmatched junction bases: 5. Germline V gene lookup returns CDR1 MNHEY and CDR2 SMNVEV (reference sequence). The CDR3 covers 15 residues. The CDR3 nucleotides are TGTGCCAGCAGGCTTCGGGGGGGGTCCTACAATGAGCAGTTCTTC. Residues: CASRLRGGSYNEQFF.

The chain links TRBV19 to TRBJ1-2, with 7 bases fitting TRBD1. The CDR3 loop spans 12 amino acids. In germline, CDR1 is LNHDA, CDR2 SQIVND (reference sequence). V shed 5 bases and J 8 bases; nucleotides not matched to a gene: 5. The DNA of the CDR3 is TGTGCCAGTAGTGTTGGACAGGAAGGCTACACCTTC. It specifies CASSVGQEGYTF.

The genes are TRBV4-3 and TRBJ2-1; TRBD2 aligns across 8 bases. CDR3 length equals 16 residues. Per the germline V gene, CDR1 is LGHNA and CDR2 is YSLEER. J was trimmed by 4 bases and V by 0 bases; bases with no gene match: 5. The CDR3 nucleotides are TGCGCCAGCAGCCAAGATGCAGCGGGAGCTTACAATGAGCAGTTCTTC. It codes for CASSQDAAGAYNEQFF.

The J gene is TRBJ2-2, the V gene TRBV11-2; 8 bases fit TRBD1. Germline V gives CDR1 SGHAT, CDR2 FQNNGV. This CDR3 is 16 amino acids long. With V trimmed by 3 bases and J by 4 bases, 7 bases remained unmatched. CDR3 protein: CASSFTGTGITGELFF. In DNA, the CDR3 is TGTGCCAGCAGCTTTACCGGGACAGGTATCACCGGGGAGCTGTTTTTT.

This rearrangement joins TRBV5-6 to TRBJ2-1, with D unclear. The CDR3 consists of 15 residues. Looked up from germline, CDR1 is SGHDT and CDR2 is YYEEEE. V was pared by 4 bases and J by 0 bases, with 11 bases between. Written as DNA, the CDR3 is TGTGCCAGCAGCCCCTATCCAAGCTCCTACAATGAGCAGTTCTTC. This translates into CASSPYPSSYNEQFF.

The chain carries TRBV20-1 and TRBJ2-5; D unresolved. The CDR3 is 11 amino acids. V lost 5 bases to trimming and J lost 2 bases, with 6 bases between them. The V gene's germline CDR1 is DFQATT and CDR2 SNEGSKA (reference sequence). CDR3 coding DNA: TGCAGTGCTGTCGTACAAGAGACCCAGTACTTC. Protein sequence: CSAVVQETQYF.

The V gene is TRBV9, the J gene TRBJ2-1; a weak D match, TRBD2 (5 bases). V shed 0 bases and J shed 14 bases, with 18 bases lying between them. From germline, CDR1 is SGDLS and CDR2 YYNGEE. There are 14 residues in the CDR3. CDR3 sequence reads: CASSVAGGRSKKFF. The CDR3 coding sequence is TGTGCCAGCAGCGTAGCTGGCGGGCGGAGCAAGAAGTTCTTC.

The chain combines TRBV4-1 with TRBJ2-3, with 7 bases identical to TRBD2. The CDR3 spans 12 residues. Per the germline V gene, CDR1 is MGHRA and CDR2 is YSYEKL. V trimming: 8 bases; J trimming: 4 bases; junction bases outside the gene matches: 3. CDR3 coding DNA: TGCGCCAGCCGCGGGGGTGCAGATACGCAGTATTTT. This codes for CASRGGADTQYF.